This T cell receptor beta chain emerged from a study of cytotoxic CD8 clonotypes in ibrutinib-treated CLL. Clones were read by immunoSEQ multiplex PCR, and TCRdb kept only the in-frame ones, dropping some. The sample shows about 86,000 clones, about 82% of them seen only once. Findings of the study overall: The study found baseline clonality above age-matched healthy donors, tracking circulating CD8+ T-cell counts. Sampling schedules were unmatched across sustained-remission and progressing patients. Rare overall, public clonotypes shrank or held steady under therapy. An increase in clonality occurred at ibrutinib response, followed by a return toward baseline at progression.

The CDR3 length is 15 residues. Germline lookup yields CDR1 SGHRS and CDR2 YFSETQ. V lost 2 bases to trimming and J lost 7 bases, with 19 bases between them. This clone has just one count. The antigen is undetermined. This TCR came from a human donor with chronic lymphocytic leukemia. V and J are TRBV5-1 and TRBJ2-7, with a tentative D call TRBD2 (5 bases). Here the sequenced sample was PBMCs, taken before ibrutinib treatment. CDR3: CASSFHLVLGGEQYF. Here the CDR3 DNA reads TGCGCCAGCAGCTTTCACCTCGTTTTAGGCGGGGAGCAGTACTTC. The full variable domain, in which reference TRBV5-1 and TRBJ2-7 provide the parts outside the CDR3, is KAGVTQTPRYLIKTRGQQVTLSCSPISGHRSVSWYQQTPGQGLQFLFEYFSETQRNKGNFPGRFSGRQFSNSRSEMNVSTLELGDSALYLCASSFHLVLGGEQYFGPGTRLTVT.